One T cell receptor (beta chain) is described in this entry. Its antigen remains unknown. The source of the sample is a study of shared clonotypes between healthy human individuals. Overall study: Three plates were used per donor for CD4 naive, three for CD4 memory, two for CD8 naive and one for CD8 memory.

The study drew all its donors from Caucasian adults living in Nashville, Tennessee. Assay: immunoSEQ multiplex PCR; the TCRdb copy retains only in-frame clones and omits some. Found here are about 1.5 million clones, roughly 98% of them singletons; the top ten hold roughly 0.45%. Study results and caveats: Clonotypes shared by all four donors outscored non-shared clonotypes in generation probability. Large sequencing depth failed to make sorted-subset sequencing complete, rarefaction showed.

The germline V gene has CDR1 MNHNS and CDR2 SASEGT. Germline trimming cut 6 bases from V and 10 bases from J; bases unmatched to any gene: 11. The CDR3 covers 15 residues. The chain carries TRBV6-1 and TRBJ2-1, with 11 bases that match TRBD2. The specimen was naive CD4+ T cells sorted from blood. Noted subset: CD45RA+ positively selected. This TCR derives from a man aged 25 to 40 in good health. CDR3 sequence: CASRAQTSGVAEQFF. The CDR3 coding sequence is TGTGCCAGCAGGGCACAGACTAGCGGGGTCGCGGAGCAGTTCTTC.